This T cell receptor (beta chain) was retrieved from a study of T cells of healthy individuals. V was trimmed by 5 bases and J by 7 bases, leaving 11 bases between them. Germline V lookup: CDR1 MNHEY, CDR2 SMNVEV (reference sequence). The CDR3 runs 13 residues. TCRdb re-derived calls from the 5' RACE reads in MiXCR, one entry per CDR3 protein. The sample lists around 63,000 distinct CDR3 sequences, about a sixth occurring once. The source is a human donor in good health. The chain carries TRBV27 and TRBJ1-4; tentatively, D is TRBD1 (6 bases). DNA of the CDR3: TGTGCCAGCAGTACAGGGTGGGGTGAAAAACTGTTTTTT. It translates to CASSTGWGEKLFF.